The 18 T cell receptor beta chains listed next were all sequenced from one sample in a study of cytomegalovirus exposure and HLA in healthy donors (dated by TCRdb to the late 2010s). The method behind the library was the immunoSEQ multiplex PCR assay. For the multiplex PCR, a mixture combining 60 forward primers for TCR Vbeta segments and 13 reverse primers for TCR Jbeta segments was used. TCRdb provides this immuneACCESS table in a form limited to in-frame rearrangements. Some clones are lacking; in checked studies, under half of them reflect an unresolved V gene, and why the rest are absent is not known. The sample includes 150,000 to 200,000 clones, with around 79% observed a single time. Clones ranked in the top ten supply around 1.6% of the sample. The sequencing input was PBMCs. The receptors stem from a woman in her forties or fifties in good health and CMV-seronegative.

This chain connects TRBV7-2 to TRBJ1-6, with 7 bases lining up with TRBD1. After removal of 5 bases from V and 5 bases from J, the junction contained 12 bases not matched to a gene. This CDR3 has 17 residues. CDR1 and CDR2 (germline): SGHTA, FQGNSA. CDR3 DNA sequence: TGTGCCAGCAGCGAACTAATTACAGGGGATCATAATTCACCCCTCCACTTT. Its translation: CASSELITGDHNSPLHF.

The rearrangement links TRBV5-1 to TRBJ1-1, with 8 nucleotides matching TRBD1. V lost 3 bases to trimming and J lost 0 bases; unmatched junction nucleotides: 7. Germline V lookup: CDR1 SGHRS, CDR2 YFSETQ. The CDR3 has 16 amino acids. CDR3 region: CASSSRQGIMNTEAFF. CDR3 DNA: TGCGCCAGCAGCTCGAGACAGGGGATCATGAACACTGAAGCTTTCTTT.

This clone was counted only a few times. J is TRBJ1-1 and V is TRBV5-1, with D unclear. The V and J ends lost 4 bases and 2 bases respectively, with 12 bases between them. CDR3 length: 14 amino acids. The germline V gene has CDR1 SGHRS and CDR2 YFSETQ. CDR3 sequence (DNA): TGCGCCAGCAGCAACGGGATCCTAAACACTGAAGCTTTCTTT. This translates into CASSNGILNTEAFF.

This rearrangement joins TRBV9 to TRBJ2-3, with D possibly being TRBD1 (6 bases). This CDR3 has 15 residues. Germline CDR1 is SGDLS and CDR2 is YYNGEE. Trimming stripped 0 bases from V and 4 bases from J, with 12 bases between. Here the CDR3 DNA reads TGTGCCAGCAGCGTAGCCCAGGGGTGGGCAGATACGCAGTATTTT. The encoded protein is CASSVAQGWADTQYF.

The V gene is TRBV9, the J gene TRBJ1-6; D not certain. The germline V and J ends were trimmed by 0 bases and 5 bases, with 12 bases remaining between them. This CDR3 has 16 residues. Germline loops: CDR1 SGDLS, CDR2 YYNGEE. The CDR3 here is CASSVGFREDNSPLHF. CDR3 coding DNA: TGTGCCAGCAGCGTAGGGTTTAGAGAGGATAATTCACCCCTCCACTTT.

The CDR3 DNA reads TGTGCCAGCAGTTTATTGGGGCATGGCTACACCTTC. It yields the protein CASSLLGHGYTF. The rearrangement joins TRBV27 to TRBJ1-2; the D gene is possibly TRBD1 (5 bases). This CDR3 has 12 amino acids. Trimming stripped 1 base from V and 6 bases from J, with 6 bases between. Germline CDR1 and CDR2: MNHEY and SMNVEV (reference sequence).

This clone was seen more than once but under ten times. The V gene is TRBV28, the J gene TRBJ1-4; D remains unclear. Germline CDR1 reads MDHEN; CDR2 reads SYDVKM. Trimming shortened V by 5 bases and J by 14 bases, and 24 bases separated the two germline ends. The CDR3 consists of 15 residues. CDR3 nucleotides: TGTGCCAGCAGTAAAGTGCGGGGATTTACGGGTTCCCTGTTTTTT. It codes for CASSKVRGFTGSLFF.

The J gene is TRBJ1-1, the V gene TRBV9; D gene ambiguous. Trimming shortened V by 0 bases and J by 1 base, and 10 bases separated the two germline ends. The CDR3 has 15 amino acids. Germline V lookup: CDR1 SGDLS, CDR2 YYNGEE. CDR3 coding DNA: TGTGCCAGCAGCGTAGAGATTGGGAGGAACACTGAAGCTTTCTTT. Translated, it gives CASSVEIGRNTEAFF.

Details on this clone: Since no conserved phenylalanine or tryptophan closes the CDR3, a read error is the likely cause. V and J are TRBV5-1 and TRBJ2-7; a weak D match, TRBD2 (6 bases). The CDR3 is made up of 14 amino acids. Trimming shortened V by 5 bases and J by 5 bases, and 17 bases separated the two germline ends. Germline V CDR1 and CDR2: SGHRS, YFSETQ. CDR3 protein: CASRTVGGGDEQYL. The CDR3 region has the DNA TGCGCCAGCAGGACTGTGGGGGGAGGCGACGAGCAGTACCTC.

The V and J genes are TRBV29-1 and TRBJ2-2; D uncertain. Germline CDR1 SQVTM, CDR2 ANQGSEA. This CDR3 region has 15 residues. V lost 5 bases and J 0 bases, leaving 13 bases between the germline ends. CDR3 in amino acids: CSVSRPGANTGELFF. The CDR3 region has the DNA TGCAGCGTTTCCCGGCCCGGAGCGAACACCGGGGAGCTGTTTTTT.

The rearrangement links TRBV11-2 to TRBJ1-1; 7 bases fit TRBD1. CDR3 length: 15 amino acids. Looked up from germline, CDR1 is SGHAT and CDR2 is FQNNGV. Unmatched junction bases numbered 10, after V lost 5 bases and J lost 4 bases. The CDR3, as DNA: TGTGCCAGCAGCCCCCACAGGGGAAGAAGCACTGAAGCTTTCTTT. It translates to CASSPHRGRSTEAFF. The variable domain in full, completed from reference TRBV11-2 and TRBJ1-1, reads EAGVAQSPRYKIIEKRQSVAFWCNPISGHATLYWYQQILGQGPKLLIQFQNNGVVDDSQLPKDRFSAERLKGVDSTLKIQPAKLEDSAVYLCASSPHRGRSTEAFFGQGTRLTVV.

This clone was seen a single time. DNA for the CDR3: TGTGCCAGCAGCTTAGCCTGGACCGAGGGTGAAAAACTGTTTTTT. It is translated as CASSLAWTEGEKLFF. The chain is built from TRBV11-2 and TRBJ1-4; the D is unclear. The V gene's germline CDR1 is SGHAT and CDR2 FQNNGV. The CDR3 is made up of 15 amino acids. Trimming removed 1 base at V and 7 bases at J, with 13 bases between.

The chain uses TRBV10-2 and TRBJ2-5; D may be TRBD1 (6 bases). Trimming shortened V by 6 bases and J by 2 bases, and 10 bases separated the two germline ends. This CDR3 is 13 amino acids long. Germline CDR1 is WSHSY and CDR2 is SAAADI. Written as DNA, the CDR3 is TGCGCCAGCAGAGCGGACAGACAAGAGACCCAGTACTTC. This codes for CASRADRQETQYF.

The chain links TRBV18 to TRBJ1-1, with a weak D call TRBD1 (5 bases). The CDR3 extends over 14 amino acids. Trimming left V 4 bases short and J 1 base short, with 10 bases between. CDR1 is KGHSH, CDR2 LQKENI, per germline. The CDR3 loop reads CASSQKRGNTEAFF. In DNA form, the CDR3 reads TGTGCCAGCTCACAGAAAAGGGGGAACACTGAAGCTTTCTTT.

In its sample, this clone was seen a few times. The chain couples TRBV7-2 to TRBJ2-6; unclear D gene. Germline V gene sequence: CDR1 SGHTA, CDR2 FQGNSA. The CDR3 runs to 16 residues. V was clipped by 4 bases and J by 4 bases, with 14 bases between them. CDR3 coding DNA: TGTGCCAGCAGCTCTTTCACGGTAATAGGGGCCAACGTCCTGACTTTC. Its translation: CASSSFTVIGANVLTF.

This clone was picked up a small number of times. CDR3 sequence: CASSLAGTALNTEAFF. In nucleotides, the CDR3 is TGCGCCAGCAGCTTGGCCGGGACAGCCCTGAACACTGAAGCTTTCTTT. The chain has TRBV5-1 and TRBJ1-1; TRBD1 aligns across 7 bases. Germline V gene sequence: CDR1 SGHRS, CDR2 YFSETQ. The V gene end was trimmed by 0 bases and the J gene end by 0 bases; junction bases not matched to a gene: 5. This CDR3 has 16 residues.

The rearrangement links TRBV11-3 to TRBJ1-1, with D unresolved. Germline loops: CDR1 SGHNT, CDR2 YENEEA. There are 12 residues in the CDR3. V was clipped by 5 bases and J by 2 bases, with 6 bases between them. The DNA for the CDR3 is TGTGCCAGCAGCGCGGATAACACTGAAGCTTTCTTT. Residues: CASSADNTEAFF.

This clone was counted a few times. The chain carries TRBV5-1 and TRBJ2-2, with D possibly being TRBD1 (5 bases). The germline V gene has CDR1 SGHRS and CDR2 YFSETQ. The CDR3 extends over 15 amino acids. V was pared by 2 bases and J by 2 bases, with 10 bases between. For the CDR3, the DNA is TGCGCCAGCAGCTTTGGCAGGGTCAACACCGGGGAGCTGTTTTTT. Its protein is CASSFGRVNTGELFF.